The 18 T cell receptor beta chains reported below all come from one sample, sequenced in a study of Ad26.COV2.S vaccination and SARS-CoV-2 variants (dated by TCRdb to 2020 to 2022). The receptor library was made with the immunoSEQ multiplex PCR assay. TCRdb limited this immuneACCESS table to in-frame rearrangements with V and J called. A share of clones is missing; checked studies link under half to unresolved V genes, and the rest is unexplained. The sample table shows under 500,000 clones, and 92% are seen once. The ten largest clones add up to approximately 1.7% of the sample. Taken with the paper, the label for treatment or condition translates to: roughly 18 received Ad26.COV2.S at low or high dose, single or two shots; several received placebo; per-sample allocation not given. For vaccine and placebo recipients, the sequenced repertoires came from samples collected on day 63 after the first injection.

The source was peripheral blood, collected in a trial of Ad26.COV2.S vaccine versus placebo. The receptors originated from a person aged 18-60 years who received the Ad26.COV2.S COVID-19 vaccine or a placebo.

V usage is TRBV5-6 and J usage is TRBJ2-7, with TRBD1 identical over 12 bases. The length of the CDR3 is 17 residues. The V segment lost 4 bases and the J segment 3 bases; nucleotides outside the gene matches: 11. Germline assignment: CDR1 SGHDT and CDR2 YYEEEE. CDR3 region: CASSMGQGAPRSYEQYF. CDR3 DNA sequence: TGTGCCAGCAGCATGGGACAGGGGGCCCCTCGCAGCTACGAGCAGTACTTC.

The chain links TRBV4-3 to TRBJ2-1; TRBD1 agrees at 9 bases. The CDR3 has 13 amino acids. Germline V lookup: CDR1 LGHNA, CDR2 YSLEER. The J segment lost 13 bases and the V segment lost 1 base, leaving 5 bases of the junction unmatched. CDR3 loop: CASSQVGTGNQFF. The DNA for the CDR3 is TGCGCCAGCAGCCAAGTAGGGACAGGGAACCAGTTCTTC.

CDR3 bases: TGTGCCAGTAGTAGTAGACAGGCCGGGAACGAGCAGTACTTC. Protein product: CASSSRQAGNEQYF. V gene TRBV19 combines with J gene TRBJ2-7, with D maybe TRBD1 (6 bases). Trimming stripped 4 bases from V and 5 bases from J, with 15 bases between. CDR3 size: 14 residues. Germline loops: CDR1 LNHDA, CDR2 SQIVND (reference sequence).

The chain uses TRBV6-5 and TRBJ2-1; D gene ambiguous. Germline-derived CDR1 and CDR2 are MNHEY and SVGAGI. This CDR3 is 13 amino acids long. V lost 4 bases, J lost 1 base, and 5 bases lay in between. CDR3 protein: CASSSGSYNEQFF. The CDR3 coding sequence is TGTGCCAGCAGTTCAGGATCCTACAATGAGCAGTTCTTC.

This clone has just a few counts. J is TRBJ1-3 and V is TRBV4-3; no firm D call. Deletions cut 0 bases from V and 1 base from J, with 1 base between. From germline, CDR1 is LGHNA and CDR2 YSLEER. This CDR3 spans 13 amino acids. The CDR3 DNA sequence: TGCGCCAGCAGCCAAGATTCTGGAAACACCATATATTTT. Its protein is CASSQDSGNTIYF.

This chain links TRBV5-4 with TRBJ1-1; D unresolved. V was pared by 5 bases and J by 1 base, with 12 bases between. Germline CDR1 and CDR2: SGHNT and YYREEE (reference sequence). This CDR3 comprises 14 residues. CDR3 coding DNA: TGTGCCAGCAGACCCGGATTCCAGAACACTGAAGCTTTCTTT. Protein product: CASRPGFQNTEAFF. The full variable domain, with the rest looked up from reference TRBV5-4 and TRBJ1-1, is ETGVTQSPTHLIKTRGQQVTLRCSSQSGHNTVSWYQQALGQGPQFIFQYYREEENGRGNFPPRFSGLQFPNYSSELNVNALELDDSALYLCASRPGFQNTEAFFGQGTRLTVV.

This chain joins TRBV7-9 and TRBJ2-5; 10 nucleotides agree with TRBD2. Germline CDR1 is SEHNR and CDR2 is FQNEAQ (reference sequence). V shed 1 base and J 3 bases; nucleotides not matched to a gene: 5. This CDR3 region has 16 residues. The CDR3 here is CASSLGVLAGKETQYF. CDR3 DNA: TGTGCCAGCAGCTTAGGGGTACTAGCGGGGAAAGAGACCCAGTACTTC.

This chain connects TRBV5-4 to TRBJ2-2; TRBD1 matches at 8 bases. The CDR3 spans 17 residues. Germline V lookup: CDR1 SGHNT, CDR2 YYREEE (reference sequence). J gave up 6 bases and V 3 bases, and 13 bases lay outside the gene matches. CDR3 sequence: CASSSAGDRSFSGELFF. As DNA, the CDR3 is TGTGCCAGCAGCTCGGCCGGGGACAGGAGTTTTTCCGGGGAGCTGTTTTTT.

V is TRBV5-1 and J is TRBJ2-1, with TRBD1 matching over 10 bases. Trimming at V came to 3 bases and at J to 12 bases, leaving 24 bases not matched to a gene. The CDR3 is 19 amino acids. Germline V gives CDR1 SGHRS, CDR2 YFSETQ. The CDR3 spells CASSSRQGALLLQSIGQFF. CDR3 coding DNA: TGCGCCAGCAGCTCCCGACAGGGGGCTCTCCTATTACAATCTATCGGGCAGTTCTTC. Combining the CDR3 with reference TRBV5-1 and TRBJ2-1 gives the whole variable domain KAGVTQTPRYLIKTRGQQVTLSCSPISGHRSVSWYQQTPGQGLQFLFEYFSETQRNKGNFPGRFSGRQFSNSRSEMNVSTLELGDSALYLCASSSRQGALLLQSIGQFFGPGTRLTVL.

This rearrangement joins TRBV5-1 to TRBJ2-1; D is unresolved. The CDR3 has 14 amino acids. Germline V gene data show CDR1 as SGHRS and CDR2 as YFSETQ. Deletions cut 6 bases from V and 1 base from J, with 11 bases between. CDR3 sequence reads: CASNSEYSYNEQFF. CDR3 nucleotides: TGCGCCAGCAATTCCGAGTATTCCTACAATGAGCAGTTCTTC.

The rearrangement uses TRBV24-1 and TRBJ2-1; 7 bases are a match to TRBD2. The CDR3 loop spans 15 amino acids. Germline assignment: CDR1 KGHDR and CDR2 SFDVKD. V dropped 4 bases and J dropped 2; count of bases not matched to a gene: 4. The CDR3 DNA sequence: TGTGCCACCAGTGAGTCTGGGGGGGCCTACAATGAGCAGTTCTTC. It is translated as CATSESGGAYNEQFF.

The rearrangement links TRBV4-3 to TRBJ2-7, with a weak D call TRBD2 (7 bases). Germline CDR1 reads LGHNA; CDR2 reads YSLEER. The CDR3 has 15 amino acids. Trimming took off 4 bases at V and 3 bases at J, with 16 bases between the two ends. CDR3 sequence: CASSPGRGLGYEQYF. The CDR3, as DNA: TGCGCCAGCAGCCCGGGGCGGGGGCTCGGCTACGAGCAGTACTTC.

The chain couples TRBV7-8 to TRBJ1-1; 8 nucleotides line up with TRBD1. The CDR3 totals 19 residues. From germline, CDR1 is SGHVS and CDR2 FQNEAQ. J gave up 0 bases and V 5 bases, and 17 bases lay outside the gene matches. The CDR3 DNA follows: TGTGCCAGCAGCCCACCGACAGGGGAATCGTTACACATGAACACTGAAGCTTTCTTT. Translated, it gives CASSPPTGESLHMNTEAFF.

The chain employs TRBV19 and TRBJ2-5, with 8 positions matching TRBD2. CDR1 and CDR2 from the germline V gene are LNHDA and SQIVND (reference sequence). Trimming took 3 bases from V and 3 from J; bases not matched to a gene: 3. The CDR3 length is 14 residues. CDR3 amino acids: CASSMGSGEETQYF. The DNA for the CDR3 is TGTGCCAGTAGTATGGGTAGCGGGGAAGAGACCCAGTACTTC.

The chain is built from TRBV5-5 and TRBJ1-3; maybe TRBD1 (6 bases). The V gene lost 0 bases and the J gene lost 4 bases, with 8 bases spanning the gap. Germline V gene data show CDR1 as SGHKS and CDR2 as YYEKEE (reference sequence). This CDR3 contains 14 residues. CDR3 DNA: TGTGCCAGCAGCTTGGGAGGGGGAGGAAACACCATATATTTT. This encodes CASSLGGGGNTIYF.

The chain recombines TRBV4-3 with TRBJ2-3; 10 nucleotides match TRBD2. CDR1 is LGHNA, CDR2 YSLEER, per germline. The CDR3 totals 15 residues. V lost 1 base to trimming and J lost 6 bases; unmatched junction nucleotides: 4. DNA of the CDR3: TGCGCCAGCAGCCAAGGAGCGGGGGGGCTTGATACGCAGTATTTT. Amino acids: CASSQGAGGLDTQYF.

The chain has TRBV6-2 or TRBV6-3 and TRBJ2-7, with unresolved D. The germline gives CDR1 MNHEY, CDR2 SVGEGT. This CDR3 spans 16 amino acids. V was pared by 3 bases and J by 1 base, with 16 bases between. The CDR3: CASSYALRTPSYEQYF. Here the CDR3 DNA reads TGTGCCAGCAGTTATGCTCTTAGAACCCCATCCTACGAGCAGTACTTC.

The sample holds a few counts of this clone. The rearrangement joins TRBV4-3 to TRBJ1-1; no clear D. Germline V gene sequence: CDR1 LGHNA, CDR2 YSLEER. V was pared by 0 bases and J by 3 bases, with 17 bases between. The CDR3 consists of 17 residues. DNA of the CDR3: TGCGCCAGCAGCCAAGAGGCCAGCCAATTAGAATACACTGAAGCTTTCTTT. Translated, it gives CASSQEASQLEYTEAFF.